The 27 T cell receptor beta chains listed next were all sequenced from one sample in a study of spatial heterogeneity in lung cancer. Indicated time point: sample taken at primary tumor resection. A single record per CDR3 protein comes from TCRdb applying MiXCR to the 5' RACE reads. The table lists roughly 48,000 distinct CDR3 sequences, over 4.5% of them singletons, with around 10% in the top ten. The sample here was PBMCs, taken at surgery. The receptors were sampled from a male donor with early-stage non-small cell lung cancer.

This clonotype turned up a few times. This chain joins TRBV5-1 and TRBJ2-7; 8 bases fit TRBD1. The germline gives CDR1 SGHRS, CDR2 YFSETQ. With 2 bases clipped from V and 2 bases from J, the junction kept 9 bases outside the gene matches. This CDR3 has 16 residues. CDR3 residues: CASSFPRGDRTYEQYF. The CDR3 DNA reads TGCGCCAGCAGCTTCCCCCGCGGGGACAGGACCTACGAGCAGTACTTC.

This clonotype came up a few times. The V and J genes are TRBV23-1 and TRBJ2-1, with 9 bases matching TRBD2. TRBV23-1 is recorded as an ORF, its role being uncertain. This CDR3 spans 15 amino acids. The J segment lost 8 bases and the V segment lost 2 bases, leaving 7 bases of the junction unmatched. This chain's CDR3 is CASSQLSGRTYEQFF. In nucleotides, the CDR3 is TGCGCCAGCAGTCAACTTAGCGGGAGAACCTATGAGCAGTTCTTC.

This clonotype was seen at least ten times. V is TRBV28 and J is TRBJ1-1; D is perhaps TRBD1 (6 bases). The germline V gene has CDR1 MDHEN and CDR2 SYDVKM. The CDR3 extends over 13 amino acids. The V and J ends lost 6 bases and 9 bases respectively, with 17 bases between them. Written as DNA, the CDR3 is TGTGCCAGCAGCTCCTGGGGGCCCGGGAAAGCTTTCTTT. Translated, it gives CASSSWGPGKAFF.

This clonotype has ten or more counts. V gene TRBV6-1 combines with J gene TRBJ2-2; the match to TRBD2 covers 14 bases. V was clipped by 5 bases and J by 2 bases; unmatched bases: 7. The CDR3 contains 18 residues. CDR1 is MNHNS and CDR2 is SASEGT in the germline V gene. The CDR3 DNA reads as TGTGCCAGCAGTAAAACCGGGACTAGCGGGGGAAACACCGGGGAGCTGTTTTTT. It translates to CASSKTGTSGGNTGELFF.

For this clonotype: A junction boundary mismatches the germline segment, possibly from a read error. The V gene is TRBV7-3, the J gene TRBJ2-5; D may correspond to TRBD1 or TRBD2 (7 bases each). The CDR3 runs 15 residues. CDR1 is SGHTA, CDR2 FQGTGA, per germline. In DNA form, the CDR3 reads TGTACCAGCAGCTTAAGCGGGACAGATCAAGAGACCCAGTACTTC. Translated, it gives CTSSLSGTDQETQYF.

The CDR3 spells CSAWRAGRQGGSPLHF. CDR3 coding DNA: TGCAGTGCGTGGAGAGCGGGTAGACAGGGCGGGTCACCCCTCCACTTT. This chain links TRBV20-1 with TRBJ1-6; 7 nucleotides match TRBD1. Germline V gene lookup returns CDR1 DFQATT and CDR2 SNEGSKA (reference sequence). Germline trimming cut 6 bases from V and 10 bases from J; bases unmatched to any gene: 18. The CDR3 is made up of 16 amino acids.

There are many counts of this clonotype. V and J are TRBV20-1 and TRBJ2-5; D is possibly TRBD1 (6 bases). The V and J ends lost 6 bases and 5 bases respectively, with 13 bases between them. CDR1 is DFQATT and CDR2 is SNEGSKA in the germline V gene (reference sequence). The CDR3 is 12 amino acids. CDR3 sequence reads: CSAPKGVETQYF. CDR3 DNA sequence: TGCAGTGCACCGAAGGGGGTTGAGACCCAGTACTTC.

This clonotype has ten or more counts. The gene calls are TRBV11-2 and TRBJ1-6; TRBD1 matches at 8 bases. This CDR3 region has 17 residues. CDR1 is SGHAT, CDR2 FQNNGV, per germline. The V and J ends lost 3 bases and 5 bases, in that order; junction bases with no gene match: 9. The CDR3 coding sequence is TGTGCCAGCAGCTTGGGGCCAGGGGGCCCAGATAATTCACCCCTCCACTTT. The encoded protein is CASSLGPGGPDNSPLHF. The full variable domain, with the rest looked up from reference TRBV11-2 and TRBJ1-6, is EAGVAQSPRYKIIEKRQSVAFWCNPISGHATLYWYQQILGQGPKLLIQFQNNGVVDDSQLPKDRFSAERLKGVDSTLKIQPAKLEDSAVYLCASSLGPGGPDNSPLHFGNGTRLTVT.

This clonotype has at least ten counts. CDR3 sequence (DNA): TGTGCCAGCAGTTTTAACTGGAAAACCGGGGAGCTGTTTTTT. Translation: CASSFNWKTGELFF. V gene TRBV28 combines with J gene TRBJ2-2; D unclear. The CDR3 runs to 14 residues. CDR1 and CDR2 from the germline V gene are MDHEN and SYDVKM. Trimming removed 3 bases from V and 5 bases from J, with 10 bases in between.

This clonotype was observed at least ten times. This sequence joins TRBV9 and TRBJ1-4, with D possibly matching TRBD1 (6 bases). There are 15 residues in the CDR3. Between the trimmed V and J ends, which lost 4 bases and 8 bases, there was a span of 18 bases. The V gene's germline CDR1 is SGDLS and CDR2 YYNGEE. In nucleotides, the CDR3 is TGTGCCAGCAGCTTGGACGCGGGGGCCGAGGAAAAACTGTTTTTT. This codes for CASSLDAGAEEKLFF.

Many counts were recorded for this clonotype. This sequence joins TRBV7-9 and TRBJ2-7, with D uncertain. The CDR3 consists of 13 residues. The V end lost 3 bases, the J end lost 0 bases, and 6 bases lay between the germline ends. Germline CDR1 reads SEHNR; CDR2 reads FQNEAQ (reference sequence). The CDR3 nucleotides read TGTGCCAGCAGCTTGACGCCCTCCTACGAGCAGTACTTC. It encodes CASSLTPSYEQYF.

This clonotype was seen repeatedly, ten times or more. At one boundary the junction diverges from the germline segment, which might be a read error. The chain combines TRBV20-1 with TRBJ2-7; TRBD1 matches 9 bases. Per the germline V gene, CDR1 is DFQATT and CDR2 is SNEGSKA (reference sequence). CDR3 length: 14 amino acids. The CDR3 reads CSARGWGQGDEQYF. For the CDR3, the DNA is TGCAGTGCCAGAGGTTGGGGACAGGGAGACGAGCAGTACTTC.

The J gene is TRBJ1-1, the V gene TRBV4-2; D gene ambiguous. The CDR3 length is 14 residues. Germline V gives CDR1 LGHNA, CDR2 YNFKEQ. V was pared by 2 bases and J by 0 bases, with 7 bases between. CDR3 residues: CASSQTVLNTEAFF. CDR3 nucleotide sequence: TGTGCCAGCAGCCAAACAGTTTTGAACACTGAAGCTTTCTTT.

This clonotype was seen repeatedly, ten times or more. This chain joins TRBV10-3 and TRBJ1-1; possibly TRBD1 for D (5 bases). With 6 bases removed from V and 5 bases from J, the gap between germline ends came to 19 bases. There are 15 residues in the CDR3. CDR1 and CDR2 (germline): ENHRY, SYGVKD. CDR3 in amino acids: CAIRAGRQGGTEAFF. In DNA form, the CDR3 reads TGTGCCATCAGGGCGGGACGCCAGGGCGGGACTGAAGCTTTCTTT.

This clonotype was seen ten or more times. The J gene is TRBJ2-3, the V gene TRBV6-5; TRBD2 is a possible D gene (6 bases). CDR3 length equals 14 residues. Deletions cut 6 bases from V and 2 bases from J, with 12 bases between. Germline V CDR1 and CDR2: MNHEY, SVGAGI. Written as DNA, the CDR3 is TGTGCCAGCAGCCGACGGGAGTTCACAGATACGCAGTATTTT. It translates to CASSRREFTDTQYF.

This clonotype has ten or more counts. The chain joins TRBV10-3 to TRBJ2-6; tentatively, D is TRBD1 (6 bases). Germline loops: CDR1 ENHRY, CDR2 SYGVKD. The V gene lost 7 bases and the J gene lost 0 bases, with 13 bases spanning the gap. CDR3 length: 16 amino acids. The CDR3 DNA sequence: TGTGCCATCACCCAGGGGAGCCCCTCTGGGGCCAACGTCCTGACTTTC. Amino acids: CAITQGSPSGANVLTF.

This clonotype showed up many times. V is TRBV29-1 and J is TRBJ1-4, with 9 bases matching TRBD1. Trimming removed 6 bases from V and 14 bases from J; junction bases left unmatched: 7. The germline V gene encodes CDR1 SQVTM and CDR2 ANQGSEA. This CDR3 comprises 11 residues. The CDR3 loop is CSVGDRGDLFF. The CDR3 coding sequence is TGCAGCGTCGGCGACAGGGGGGATCTGTTTTTT.

The table lists this clonotype with many counts. The V gene is TRBV11-2, the J gene TRBJ2-5, with 9 nucleotides matching TRBD2. J was trimmed by 3 bases and V by 1 base; bases with no gene match: 6. The CDR3 consists of 16 residues. The germline CDR1 and CDR2 sequences are SGHAT and FQNNGV. This CDR3 is CASSLGLAVSKETQYF. Here the CDR3 DNA reads TGTGCCAGCAGCTTAGGACTAGCGGTATCTAAAGAGACCCAGTACTTC.

This chain links TRBV7-6 with TRBJ2-2, with TRBD1 matching 9 bases. CDR1 is SGHVS, CDR2 FNYEAQ, per germline. The CDR3 is 13 amino acids. With 7 bases clipped from V and 7 bases from J, the junction kept 4 bases outside the gene matches. DNA for the CDR3: TGTGCCAGCACGGCGACAGGGGGCGGGGAGCTGTTTTTT. It is translated as CASTATGGGELFF.

This clonotype was seen repeatedly, ten times or more. CDR3 protein: CSVEESRDGDTQYF. CDR3 coding DNA: TGCAGCGTTGAAGAAAGCAGGGATGGAGATACGCAGTATTTT. The rearrangement uses TRBV29-1 and TRBJ2-3; possibly TRBD1 for D (5 bases). The CDR3 is made up of 14 amino acids. The germline gives CDR1 SQVTM, CDR2 ANQGSEA. Trimming took 0 bases from V and 5 from J, leaving 12 bases between them.

This clonotype has at least ten counts. The chain couples TRBV7-8 to TRBJ2-3, with a tentative D call TRBD2 (5 bases). V shed 3 bases and J shed 0 bases, with 7 bases lying between them. CDR3 length: 14 residues. CDR1 SGHVS and CDR2 FQNEAQ come from the germline V gene. For the CDR3, the DNA is TGTGCCAGCAGCTTCCGGGATAGCACAGATACGCAGTATTTT. It codes for CASSFRDSTDTQYF.

Many counts were recorded for this clonotype. The J gene is TRBJ2-5, the V gene TRBV20-1; 8 bases fit TRBD1. The ends lost 5 bases at V and 2 bases at J; junction bases unmatched: 7. The CDR3 has 14 residues. From germline, CDR1 is DFQATT and CDR2 SNEGSKA (reference sequence). The DNA for the CDR3 is TGCAGTGCTCCGCGACAGGGGCTGCAAGAGACCCAGTACTTC. As protein: CSAPRQGLQETQYF.

The chain combines TRBV20-1 with TRBJ1-1, with unresolved D. The V and J ends lost 3 bases and 7 bases respectively, with 9 bases between them. CDR3 length equals 11 residues. Germline assignment: CDR1 DFQATT and CDR2 SNEGSKA (reference sequence). The CDR3 spells CSARKSLEAFF. The CDR3 DNA is TGCAGTGCTAGGAAAAGCCTTGAAGCTTTCTTT.

In this sample, this clonotype turned up many times. This rearrangement joins TRBV9 to TRBJ2-5; D not resolved. This CDR3 is 12 amino acids long. The V end was cut by 4 bases, the J end by 5 bases, with 9 bases between. Looked up from germline, CDR1 is SGDLS and CDR2 is YYNGEE. The CDR3 here is CASSPMGETQYF. DNA of the CDR3: TGTGCCAGCAGCCCCATGGGGGAGACCCAGTACTTC.

This clonotype was counted many times. This chain uses TRBV6-2 or TRBV6-3 with TRBJ2-5; D gene uncertain. V lost 3 bases, J lost 1 base, and 9 bases lay in between. CDR3 length: 14 residues. Germline assignment: CDR1 MNHEY and CDR2 SVGEGT. In DNA form, the CDR3 reads TGTGCCAGCAGTTATTGGTCGGGCCAAGAGACCCAGTACTTC. This sequence encodes CASSYWSGQETQYF.

This clonotype was seen a few times. V gene TRBV12-3 or TRBV12-4 combines with J gene TRBJ1-4, with TRBD1 matching 8 bases. This CDR3 has 16 residues. J was trimmed by 5 bases and V by 2 bases; bases with no gene match: 7. CDR3 residues: CASSLQGAEWNEKLFF. Written as DNA, the CDR3 is TGTGCCAGCAGTTTACAGGGGGCGGAATGGAATGAAAAACTGTTTTTT.

This clonotype was recorded many times. The gene calls are TRBV20-1 and TRBJ1-2; D is possibly TRBD1 (5 bases). Trimming took off 5 bases at V and 7 bases at J, with 23 bases between the two ends. Germline V gene sequence: CDR1 DFQATT, CDR2 SNEGSKA (reference sequence). This CDR3 comprises 15 residues. The DNA for the CDR3 is TGCAGTGCTCCCGCCGGGGCTAAGGAATTATTTGGCTACACCTTC. Amino acid sequence: CSAPAGAKELFGYTF.